A single sample gave rise to the 16 T cell receptor beta chains below, sequenced in a study of T-cell memory formation after mild COVID-19. TCRdb fed the 5' RACE reads into MiXCR, producing one record per CDR3 protein. In the table there are 180,000 or so distinct CDR3 sequences, about 9.9% of which are singletons. Specimen: PBMCs or a T cell subset sorted from them (not recorded which). The source of these receptors is a young man who had mild COVID-19 (a few samples of this study predate the infection). Cell type and time point are not known.

This chain joins TRBV20-1 and TRBJ2-1; D possibly corresponds to TRBD2 (6 bases). The germline V and J ends were trimmed by 6 bases and 7 bases, with 22 bases remaining between them. The germline CDR1 and CDR2 sequences are DFQATT and SNEGSKA (reference sequence). The CDR3 runs to 15 residues. CDR3 region: CSAPRAGRGTNEQFF. The CDR3 DNA reads TGCAGTGCCCCCAGGGCCGGACGGGGGACGAATGAGCAGTTCTTC.

This clonotype was recorded a few times. The CDR3 loop reads CASSLEQGGKPQHF. CDR3 in DNA: TGCGCCAGCAGCTTGGAACAGGGGGGGAAGCCCCAGCATTTT. The rearrangement uses TRBV5-1 and TRBJ1-5, with 8 bases aligning to TRBD1. The length of the CDR3 is 14 residues. Germline V gives CDR1 SGHRS, CDR2 YFSETQ. J lost 8 bases, V lost 0 bases, and 4 bases had no gene match.

Only a few counts were recorded for this clonotype. The chain joins TRBV7-9 to TRBJ2-7, with D possibly matching TRBD1 (6 bases). Germline V CDR1 and CDR2: SEHNR, FQNEAQ (reference sequence). The CDR3 runs 14 residues. Trimming left V 4 bases short and J 2 bases short, with 12 bases between. The CDR3 region is CASSSGTTAYEQYF. The DNA for the CDR3 is TGTGCCAGCAGCTCAGGGACAACCGCCTACGAGCAGTACTTC.

The sample holds a few counts of this clonotype. The genes are TRBV7-8 and TRBJ2-5, with 8 bases identical to TRBD2. Germline assignment: CDR1 SGHVS and CDR2 FQNEAQ. V was clipped by 1 base and J by 1 base; unmatched bases: 5. This CDR3 contains 16 residues. The CDR3 reads CASSLDRGGSQETQYF. In DNA form, the CDR3 reads TGTGCCAGCAGCTTAGACCGGGGGGGCTCCCAAGAGACCCAGTACTTC.

Many counts were recorded for this clonotype. J is TRBJ2-1 and V is TRBV2, with TRBD1 as a possible D gene (5 bases). This CDR3 region has 16 residues. Germline values: CDR1 SNHLY, CDR2 FYNNEI. V was trimmed by 8 bases and J by 6 bases, leaving 23 bases between them. This CDR3 reads CASGGIQGLLVNEQFF. The CDR3 DNA follows: TGTGCCAGCGGCGGCATCCAGGGTCTTCTGGTCAATGAGCAGTTCTTC. Drawing the rest from reference TRBV2 and TRBJ2-1, the complete variable domain is EPEVTQTPSHQVTQMGQEVILRCVPISNHLYFYWYRQILGQKVEFLVSFYNNEISEKSEIFDDQFSVERPDGSNFTLKIRSTKLEDSAMYFCASGGIQGLLVNEQFFGPGTRLTVL.

This clonotype was picked up many times. The gene calls are TRBV10-3 and TRBJ1-2; TRBD1 might be the D (5 bases). CDR3 length: 14 residues. The V end lost 10 bases, the J end lost 6 bases, and 21 bases lay between the germline ends. Germline V gives CDR1 ENHRY, CDR2 SYGVKD. The CDR3 protein is CATSREMGTDGYTF. The CDR3 nucleotides are TGTGCCACCAGCCGTGAGATGGGGACCGATGGCTACACCTTC.

This clonotype appeared a few times. The chain uses TRBV7-2 and TRBJ2-1, with TRBD2 identical over 8 bases. The CDR3 sequence is 13 residues long. Looked up from germline, CDR1 is SGHTA and CDR2 is FQGNSA. V shed 3 bases and J 7 bases; nucleotides not matched to a gene: 2. The CDR3 DNA sequence: TGTGCCAGCAGCTTCAGCGGGGGAAATGAGCAGTTCTTC. As protein: CASSFSGGNEQFF.

The chain recombines TRBV15 with TRBJ1-5; tentatively, D is TRBD1 (6 bases). Germline CDR1 LNHNV, CDR2 YYDKDF (reference sequence). The CDR3 covers 17 residues. The germline V and J ends were trimmed by 1 base and 5 bases, with 18 bases remaining between them. The CDR3 loop is CATSRVTSSRGHQPQHF. The CDR3 coding sequence is TGTGCCACCAGCAGAGTTACGTCCTCGCGGGGGCATCAGCCCCAGCATTTT. The full variable domain, its missing parts supplied by reference TRBV15 and TRBJ1-5, is DAMVIQNPRYQVTQFGKPVTLSCSQTLNHNVMYWYQQKSSQAPKLLFHYYDKDFNNEADTPDNFQSRRPNTSFCFLDIRSPGLGDTAMYLCATSRVTSSRGHQPQHFGDGTRLSIL.

This clonotype was counted only a few times. V and J are TRBV20-1 and TRBJ1-1, with a possible D match to TRBD1 (6 bases). Trimming took off 2 bases at V and 0 bases at J, with 10 bases between the two ends. Germline CDR1 DFQATT, CDR2 SNEGSKA (reference sequence). The CDR3 covers 14 residues. The CDR3 nucleotides read TGCAGTGCTAGATATCGGGGGCTGAACACTGAAGCTTTCTTT. Translation gives CSARYRGLNTEAFF.

The sample holds many counts of this clonotype. This chain links TRBV20-1 with TRBJ2-3, with D possibly being TRBD1 or TRBD2 (5 bases each). The length of the CDR3 is 13 residues. Per germline, CDR1 DFQATT and CDR2 SNEGSKA (reference sequence). V shed 3 bases and J shed 2 bases, with 9 bases lying between them. The CDR3, as DNA: TGCAGTGCTAGCATCGGGGCCACAGATACGCAGTATTTT. This translates into CSASIGATDTQYF.

This clonotype turned up a few times. This chain links TRBV20-1 with TRBJ2-7; a weak D match, TRBD1 (5 bases). This CDR3 spans 14 amino acids. Trimming stripped 1 base from V and 3 bases from J, with 13 bases between. CDR1 is DFQATT, CDR2 SNEGSKA, per germline (reference sequence). CDR3 region: CSARGQLGLYEQYV. The CDR3 nucleotides read TGCAGTGCTAGAGGACAGCTGGGCCTCTACGAGCAGTACGTC.

V is TRBV11-3 and J is TRBJ2-7; D might be TRBD1 or TRBD2, each matching 5 bases. The length of the CDR3 is 13 residues. Germline loops: CDR1 SGHNT, CDR2 YENEEA. V was clipped by 5 bases and J by 3 bases, with 11 bases between them. The CDR3 sequence is CASSPGRNYEQYF. The CDR3, as DNA: TGTGCCAGCAGCCCGGGACGGAACTACGAGCAGTACTTC. The complete variable domain, with remaining parts taken from reference TRBV11-3 and TRBJ2-7, reads EAGVVQSPRYKIIEKKQPVAFWCNPISGHNTLYWYLQNLGQGPELLIRYENEEAVDDSQLPKDRFSAERLKGVDSTLKIQPAELGDSAVYLCASSPGRNYEQYFGPGTRLTVT.

This clonotype occurred a few times. This rearrangement joins TRBV5-1 to TRBJ1-6; D gene ambiguous. Germline V gene data show CDR1 as SGHRS and CDR2 as YFSETQ. V dropped 3 bases and J dropped 6 bases, with 13 bases sitting between them. The CDR3 covers 15 residues. The CDR3 sequence is CASSYLGGRNSPLHF. The CDR3 DNA is TGCGCCAGCAGCTACCTGGGCGGGCGTAATTCACCCCTCCACTTT. Supplemented by reference TRBV5-1 and TRBJ1-6, the full variable domain reads KAGVTQTPRYLIKTRGQQVTLSCSPISGHRSVSWYQQTPGQGLQFLFEYFSETQRNKGNFPGRFSGRQFSNSRSEMNVSTLELGDSALYLCASSYLGGRNSPLHFGNGTRLTVT.

The chain uses TRBV6-9 and TRBJ1-5; maybe TRBD1 (6 bases). Between the trimmed V and J ends, which lost 7 bases and 3 bases, there was a span of 19 bases. CDR1 is MNHGY and CDR2 is SVAAGI in the germline V gene. CDR3 length equals 16 residues. The CDR3 nucleotides read TGTGCCAGCATCCCGAGGAGGGGGAGAGACAATCAGCCCCAGCATTTT. This codes for CASIPRRGRDNQPQHF.

This rearrangement joins TRBV7-2 to TRBJ2-1; no clear D gene. The CDR3 totals 14 residues. Per the germline V gene, CDR1 is SGHTA and CDR2 is FQGNSA. Trimming left V 7 bases short and J 5 bases short, with 15 bases between. The CDR3 bases are TGTGCCAGCAAGACTCCGGAACTTAACAATGAGCAGTTCTTC. Translating it yields CASKTPELNNEQFF.

Many counts were recorded for this clonotype. The V and J genes are TRBV9 and TRBJ2-1; 9 nucleotides match TRBD2. The CDR3 is made up of 16 amino acids. CDR1 and CDR2 from the germline V gene are SGDLS and YYNGEE. V lost 3 bases and J lost 1; bases outside the gene matches: 5. The CDR3: CASSESGGPSYNEQFF. Written as DNA, the CDR3 is TGTGCCAGCAGCGAAAGCGGGGGGCCTTCCTACAATGAGCAGTTCTTC.